Each of the 15 T cell receptor beta chains below was sequenced from the same sample in a study of human T cells and chemical hapten exposure. Time point of the sample: patch test 3, about 24 weeks after DPC sensitization. Treatment denoted: therapeutic diphenylcyclopropenone sensitization with weekly scalp DPC. TCRdb used MiXCR to reprocess the RACE reads, holding one entry per CDR3 protein. Among under 200,000 distinct CDR3 sequences listed, around a quarter were seen once. The sequences come from whole blood, collected in connection with sensitization to the hapten diphenylcyclopropenone (DPC). The receptors were sampled from a woman in her late teens or twenties with alopecia areata. Some clones in this sample may be carry-over from other donors' samples.

The genes are TRBV5-4 and TRBJ2-1; 8 nucleotides line up with TRBD2. The germline V gene has CDR1 SGHNT and CDR2 YYREEE (reference sequence). V shed 3 bases, J shed 6 bases, and the junction held 11 bases outside the gene matches. The CDR3 loop spans 16 amino acids. CDR3 sequence reads: CASSSLSGLDRNEQFF. In nucleotides, the CDR3 is TGTGCCAGCAGCTCCCTCTCGGGACTAGATCGCAATGAGCAGTTCTTC.

The V gene is TRBV4-1, the J gene TRBJ1-3, with TRBD1 identical over 7 bases. J lost 2 bases, V lost 4 bases, and 23 bases had no gene match. This CDR3 has 21 residues. In germline, CDR1 is MGHRA, CDR2 YSYEKL. The CDR3 nucleotides read TGCGCCAGCAGCCTCACACCCTGGGGGACAGTCGGGCAAGTGGCTGGAAACACCATATATTTT. This codes for CASSLTPWGTVGQVAGNTIYF.

The V and J genes are TRBV12-3 or TRBV12-4 and TRBJ2-2; D unresolved. The length of the CDR3 is 11 residues. Trimming shortened V by 7 bases and J by 7 bases, and 7 bases separated the two germline ends. The CDR3, as DNA: TGTGCCAGCACTATGATCGGGGAGCTGTTTTTT. It translates to CASTMIGELFF.

This chain connects TRBV10-3 to TRBJ2-7; TRBD1 matches 8 bases. The CDR3 consists of 13 residues. The germline V gene encodes CDR1 ENHRY and CDR2 SYGVKD. V was pared by 4 bases and J by 6 bases, with 5 bases of the junction left unmatched. This chain's CDR3 is CAISGRTGTEQYF. The CDR3 nucleotides read TGTGCCATCAGTGGAAGGACAGGGACCGAGCAGTACTTC.

Only a few counts were recorded for this clonotype. The chain combines TRBV15 with TRBJ1-2; 7 positions match TRBD1. After removal of 0 bases from V and 4 bases from J, the junction contained 5 bases not matched to a gene. The CDR3 has 15 amino acids. Per the germline V gene, CDR1 is LNHNV and CDR2 is YYDKDF (reference sequence). The CDR3 reads CATSRDRQGGYGYTF. The CDR3 DNA follows: TGTGCCACCAGCAGAGATCGCCAGGGGGGCTATGGCTACACCTTC.

This clonotype was detected ten times or more. The CDR3, as DNA: TGCAGTGCGTCGAGGGCCTATAATTCACCCCTCCACTTT. This sequence encodes CSASRAYNSPLHF. The gene calls are TRBV20-1 and TRBJ1-6; D gene ambiguous. The CDR3 runs 13 residues. The V end lost 6 bases, the J end lost 2 bases, and 8 bases lay between the germline ends. The germline V gene has CDR1 DFQATT and CDR2 SNEGSKA (reference sequence).

The chain links TRBV9 to TRBJ2-3; possible D gene TRBD1, 6 bases. The V and J ends lost 1 base and 4 bases respectively, with 10 bases between them. Germline loops: CDR1 SGDLS, CDR2 YYNGEE. The CDR3 length is 14 residues. This CDR3 reads CASSVFGGADTQYF. The CDR3 nucleotides are TGTGCCAGCAGCGTATTTGGGGGCGCAGATACGCAGTATTTT.

This clonotype occurred a few times. The V gene is TRBV10-2, the J gene TRBJ1-5; D uncertain. Germline V gene data show CDR1 as WSHSY and CDR2 as SAAADI. Trimming pared 8 bases from V and 7 bases from J, leaving 12 bases between. The CDR3 consists of 12 residues. The DNA for the CDR3 is TGCGCCAGCGGTCATGCGTGGCAGCCCCAGCATTTT. Translating it yields CASGHAWQPQHF.

The V and J genes are TRBV20-1 and TRBJ2-1, with D unclear. V lost 0 bases, J lost 0 bases, and 9 bases lay in between. There are 15 residues in the CDR3. Germline loops: CDR1 DFQATT, CDR2 SNEGSKA (reference sequence). For the CDR3, the DNA is TGCAGTGCTAGAGATGGGCGGCTCTCCTACAATGAGCAGTTCTTC. This gives the protein CSARDGRLSYNEQFF.

Only a few counts were recorded for this clonotype. The chain has TRBV10-3 and TRBJ2-7; 9 bases match TRBD1. J gave up 6 bases and V 4 bases, and 7 bases lay outside the gene matches. Germline values: CDR1 ENHRY, CDR2 SYGVKD. The CDR3 has 14 residues. CDR3 sequence: CAISGRDRAGEQYF. The CDR3 nucleotides are TGTGCCATCAGTGGCCGGGACAGGGCAGGCGAGCAGTACTTC.

The chain couples TRBV11-1 to TRBJ2-5; D is uncertain. From germline, CDR1 is SGHAT and CDR2 FQDESV (reference sequence). This CDR3 spans 13 amino acids. V lost 0 bases to trimming and J lost 4 bases, with 6 bases between them. CDR3 bases: TGTGCCAGCAGCTTAGCCCTGCTAGAGACCCAGTACTTC. Translation: CASSLALLETQYF.

Here the CDR3 DNA reads TGTGCCAGCAGCCTCTGGGGCCAATACAATGAGCAGTTCTTC. Amino acids: CASSLWGQYNEQFF. The rearrangement joins TRBV7-2 to TRBJ2-1; D perhaps matches TRBD1 (5 bases). Trimming shortened V by 5 bases and J by 4 bases, and 12 bases separated the two germline ends. The V gene's germline CDR1 is SGHTA and CDR2 FQGNSA. This CDR3 spans 14 amino acids. Full variable domain (rest looked up from reference TRBV7-2 and TRBJ2-1): GAGVSQSPSNKVTEKGKDVELRCDPISGHTALYWYRQSLGQGLEFLIYFQGNSAPDKSGLPSDRFSAERTGGSVSTLTIQRTQQEDSAVYLCASSLWGQYNEQFFGPGTRLTVL.

This clonotype was detected only a few times. The J gene is TRBJ2-1, the V gene TRBV9; D is unclear. Between the trimmed V and J ends, which lost 0 bases and 6 bases, there was a span of 10 bases. The CDR3 consists of 14 residues. CDR1 SGDLS and CDR2 YYNGEE come from the germline V gene. The CDR3 loop reads CASSVAPPSNEQFF. CDR3 nucleotide sequence: TGTGCCAGCAGCGTAGCTCCCCCGTCCAATGAGCAGTTCTTC.

The chain recombines TRBV4-3 with TRBJ1-6; D is ambiguous. V lost 0 bases, J lost 7 bases, and 10 bases lay in between. The CDR3 is made up of 15 amino acids. Germline CDR1 reads LGHNA; CDR2 reads YSLEER. This chain's CDR3 is CASSQDPGFNSPLHF. CDR3 coding DNA: TGCGCCAGCAGCCAAGACCCGGGGTTCAATTCACCCCTCCACTTT.

The rearrangement links TRBV20-1 to TRBJ2-7; TRBD2 matches at 15 bases. Trimming cost V 2 bases and J 4 bases; bases outside gene matches: 6. The CDR3 runs to 16 residues. CDR1 and CDR2 (germline): DFQATT, SNEGSKA (reference sequence). The chain's CDR3 is CSARWTSGGAQYEQYF. Here the CDR3 DNA reads TGCAGTGCTAGATGGACTAGCGGGGGGGCCCAGTACGAGCAGTACTTC.